What follows are 22 T cell receptor beta chains derived from one specimen sequenced in a study of blood T cell repertoires in COVID-19. Generated by immunoSEQ multiplex PCR, the TCRdb table keeps only in-frame clones and is missing some. The sample comprises approximately 400,000 clones, around 87% of which are singletons, and 1% to 1.5% rests with the top ten. What was sequenced was PBMCs or T cells enriched from blood (not recorded which). Receptor source: a young man who had recovered from COVID-19.

The rearrangement links TRBV27 to TRBJ2-6, with 8 bases matching TRBD2. V shed 5 bases, J shed 1 base, and the junction held 10 bases outside the gene matches. The CDR3 extends over 18 amino acids. From germline, CDR1 is MNHEY and CDR2 SMNVEV (reference sequence). The CDR3 bases are TGTGCCAGCAGTCAGACGGGGGGGAGAAAGTCTGGGGCCAACGTCCTGACTTTC. Residues: CASSQTGGRKSGANVLTF.

The chain combines TRBV4-2 with TRBJ1-6; D remains ambiguous. Looked up from germline, CDR1 is LGHNA and CDR2 is YNFKEQ. The CDR3 totals 14 residues. V lost 1 base, J lost 6 bases, and 7 bases lay in between. The CDR3 protein is CASSQVGVNSPLHF. The CDR3 coding sequence is TGTGCCAGCAGCCAAGTCGGGGTTAATTCACCCCTCCACTTT.

The chain employs TRBV7-9 and TRBJ2-1, with TRBD2 matching over 11 bases. V was pared by 2 bases and J by 7 bases, with 16 bases of the junction left unmatched. Germline assignment: CDR1 SEHNR and CDR2 FQNEAQ (reference sequence). The CDR3 covers 19 residues. The CDR3, as DNA: TGTGCCAGCAGCTTACCCCATAGTGAACTAGCGGGGGAACGAAATGAGCAGTTCTTC. Its translation is CASSLPHSELAGERNEQFF.

This sequence joins TRBV4-1 and TRBJ2-3, with TRBD2 matching over 11 bases. Germline V gives CDR1 MGHRA, CDR2 YSYEKL. CDR3 length equals 16 residues. V was pared by 2 bases and J by 8 bases, with 9 bases of the junction left unmatched. The CDR3 loop is CASSQITGTSGGTQYF. The CDR3 bases are TGCGCCAGCAGCCAAATAACTGGGACTAGCGGAGGTACGCAGTATTTT.

The J gene is TRBJ2-7, the V gene TRBV11-3, with D tentatively TRBD2 (5 bases). Germline V gives CDR1 SGHNT, CDR2 YENEEA. The length of the CDR3 is 13 residues. The V end was cut by 1 base, the J end by 3 bases, with 7 bases between. CDR3 DNA sequence: TGTGCCAGCAGCTTAGGAGGGATCTACGAGCAGTACTTC. The encoded protein is CASSLGGIYEQYF.

The chain joins TRBV23-1 to TRBJ1-6; TRBD1 aligns across 10 bases. TRBV23-1 is placed among ORFs of uncertain function. The CDR3 has 15 residues. V trimming: 2 bases; J trimming: 7 bases; junction bases outside the gene matches: 2. The chain's CDR3 is CASSQPGQGNSPLHF. In nucleotides, the CDR3 is TGCGCCAGCAGTCAACCGGGACAGGGGAATTCACCCCTCCACTTT.

This clone was seen a handful of times. The rearrangement joins TRBV30 to TRBJ1-5; 8 nucleotides align to TRBD1. The CDR3 contains 15 residues. With 2 bases clipped from V and 1 base from J, the junction kept 4 bases outside the gene matches. Germline V gene data show CDR1 as GTSNPN and CDR2 as SVGIG (reference sequence). DNA for the CDR3: TGTGCCTGGAGTAGGACAGGGCAAAGCAATCAGCCCCAGCATTTT. It translates to CAWSRTGQSNQPQHF. Based on the CDR3 plus reference TRBV30 and TRBJ1-5, the full variable domain is SQTIHQWPATLVQPVGSPLSLECTVEGTSNPNLYWYRQAAGRGLQLLFYSVGIGQISSEVPQNLSASRPQDRQFILSSKKLLLSDSGFYLCAWSRTGQSNQPQHFGDGTRLSIL.

This chain connects TRBV30 to TRBJ1-6; D not resolved. V was cut by 0 bases and J by 11 bases, with 11 bases left in between. Looked up from germline, CDR1 is GTSNPN and CDR2 is SVGIG (reference sequence). The CDR3 has 13 residues. In nucleotides, the CDR3 is TGTGCCTGGAGTGTACAAAGGACTCCACCCCTCCACTTT. This translates into CAWSVQRTPPLHF.

This rearrangement joins TRBV12-3 or TRBV12-4 to TRBJ1-2; D gene uncertain. Trimming pared 8 bases from V and 3 bases from J, leaving 13 bases between. There are 13 residues in the CDR3. CDR3 DNA sequence: TGTGCCAGCGGCTTGGGAGCGTACTATGGCTACACCTTC. Translating gives CASGLGAYYGYTF.

The rearrangement uses TRBV5-5 and TRBJ1-1; TRBD1 is a possible D gene (5 bases). Looked up from germline, CDR1 is SGHKS and CDR2 is YYEKEE (reference sequence). The CDR3 extends over 14 amino acids. Trimming removed 5 bases from V and 0 bases from J, with 11 bases in between. CDR3 amino acids: CASRDRGLNTEAFF. In DNA, the CDR3 is TGTGCCAGCAGAGACAGAGGACTGAACACTGAAGCTTTCTTT.

V usage is TRBV7-8 and J usage is TRBJ2-5, with D maybe TRBD1 (6 bases). Germline CDR1 reads SGHVS; CDR2 reads FQNEAQ. This CDR3 region has 14 residues. V lost 8 bases, J lost 1 base, and 14 bases lay in between. The CDR3 here is CASSSGETQETQYF. The CDR3 nucleotides read TGTGCCAGCTCATCAGGGGAGACCCAAGAGACCCAGTACTTC. Combining the CDR3 with reference TRBV7-8 and TRBJ2-5 gives the whole variable domain GAGVSQSPRYKVAKRGQDVALRCDPISGHVSLFWYQQALGQGPEFLTYFQNEAQLDKSGLPSDRFFAERPEGSVSTLKIQRTQQEDSAVYLCASSSGETQETQYFGPGTRLLVL.

The chain couples TRBV19 to TRBJ1-2; 9 nucleotides agree with TRBD1. The V segment lost 7 bases and the J segment 2 bases; nucleotides outside the gene matches: 5. CDR1 and CDR2 (germline): LNHDA, SQIVND (reference sequence). This CDR3 is built from 14 residues. CDR3 residues: CASNPGQGNYGYTF. In DNA, the CDR3 is TGTGCCAGTAATCCAGGACAGGGGAACTATGGCTACACCTTC.

The chain joins TRBV11-2 to TRBJ1-2; D gene ambiguous. The V gene lost 0 bases and the J gene lost 4 bases, with 9 bases spanning the gap. CDR3 length: 14 amino acids. Germline values: CDR1 SGHAT, CDR2 FQNNGV. CDR3 sequence (DNA): TGTGCCAGCAGCTTAGATGCCGGCGGCTATGGCTACACCTTC. Its protein is CASSLDAGGYGYTF.

The rearrangement joins TRBV27 to TRBJ1-2, with 7 bases identical to TRBD1. This CDR3 is built from 12 residues. V was pared by 5 bases and J by 8 bases, with 5 bases of the junction left unmatched. Looked up from germline, CDR1 is MNHEY and CDR2 is SMNVEV (reference sequence). The chain's CDR3 is CASSQGGEGYTF. CDR3 DNA sequence: TGTGCCAGCAGTCAGGGGGGAGAGGGCTACACCTTC.

On this clone itself: Other DNA sequences in this specimen translate into the identical CDR3. J is TRBJ1-6 and V is TRBV18; D perhaps matches TRBD1 (5 bases). This CDR3 has 13 residues. The V gene lost 2 bases and the J gene lost 10 bases, with 9 bases spanning the gap. CDR1 KGHSH and CDR2 LQKENI come from the germline V gene. The CDR3 reads CASSPGTDSPLHF. The CDR3 DNA sequence: TGTGCCAGCTCACCAGGGACTGACTCACCCCTCCACTTT.

V and J are TRBV18 and TRBJ1-2; D perhaps matches TRBD1 (5 bases). Germline lookup yields CDR1 KGHSH and CDR2 LQKENI. V lost 3 bases, J lost 5 bases, and 13 bases lay in between. This CDR3 is built from 14 residues. CDR3 in amino acids: CASSPLDSPYGYTF. The CDR3 DNA is TGTGCCAGCTCACCCCTAGACAGCCCATATGGCTACACCTTC.

This clone was seen more than once but under ten times. The rearrangement uses TRBV3-1 (or the pseudogene TRBV3-2) and TRBJ2-7; D remains unclear. The ends were cut back, 2 bases at V and 3 bases at J, with 11 bases in the middle. This CDR3 is built from 14 residues. CDR1 and CDR2 from the germline V gene are LGHDT and YNNKEL (reference sequence). The CDR3 DNA reads TGTGCCAGCAGCCAAATTTCCCAAATCTACGAGCAGTACTTC. It specifies CASSQISQIYEQYF.

J is TRBJ2-1 and V is TRBV19; 11 positions match TRBD2. There are 15 residues in the CDR3. Germline V gives CDR1 LNHDA, CDR2 SQIVND (reference sequence). After removal of 6 bases from V and 5 bases from J, the junction contained 6 bases not matched to a gene. The chain's CDR3 is CASRPTSGGHNEQFF. The CDR3 nucleotides are TGTGCCAGTAGACCAACTAGCGGGGGTCACAATGAGCAGTTCTTC.

The J gene is TRBJ1-4, the V gene TRBV3-1 (or the pseudogene TRBV3-2); 9 bases line up with TRBD1. The CDR3 runs 18 residues. J gave up 10 bases and V 5 bases, and 20 bases lay outside the gene matches. Germline V CDR1 and CDR2: LGHDT, YNNKEL (reference sequence). CDR3 bases: TGTGCCAGCAGCGCATCGGGACAGGGCGTCGAAGCCACCGCAAAACTGTTTTTT. Protein: CASSASGQGVEATAKLFF.

This rearrangement joins TRBV30 to TRBJ1-1; D possibly corresponds to TRBD1 (5 bases). Deletions cut 3 bases from V and 0 bases from J, with 20 bases between. Germline CDR1 is GTSNPN and CDR2 is SVGIG (reference sequence). The CDR3 sequence is 17 residues long. CDR3 sequence reads: CAWRKPTDKPLNTEAFF. In DNA form, the CDR3 reads TGTGCCTGGAGAAAACCGACAGATAAGCCCTTGAACACTGAAGCTTTCTTT.

This chain links TRBV11-2 with TRBJ2-7; D possibly corresponds to TRBD2 (6 bases). V was shortened by 5 bases and J by 4 bases, with 15 bases between the two germline ends. Per the germline V gene, CDR1 is SGHAT and CDR2 is FQNNGV. The CDR3 has 14 amino acids. The CDR3 is CASSIPGLIYEQYF. The DNA for the CDR3 is TGTGCCAGCAGCATCCCGGGACTTATTTACGAGCAGTACTTC.

This chain joins TRBV3-1 (or the pseudogene TRBV3-2) and TRBJ1-5; no firm D call. Trimming removed 0 bases from V and 1 base from J, with 7 bases in between. Germline values: CDR1 LGHDT, CDR2 YNNKEL (reference sequence). CDR3 length: 15 amino acids. The CDR3 bases are TGTGCCAGCAGCCAAGATTCAGTGAGCAATCAGCCCCAGCATTTT. Translated: CASSQDSVSNQPQHF.